A single sample gave rise to the 18 T cell receptor beta chains below, sequenced in a study of Ad26.COV2.S vaccination and SARS-CoV-2 variants. Only in-frame clones appear in the TCRdb table, and some are missing; sequencing was by immunoSEQ multiplex PCR. The sample records some 240,000 clones, about 83% being singletons. Treatment in this sample: roughly 18 received Ad26.COV2.S at low or high dose, single or two shots; roughly 5 received placebo; per-sample allocation not given. Day 63 following the first vaccine or placebo injection was when the samples were taken. Sequencing used peripheral blood, obtained in a trial of Ad26.COV2.S vaccine versus placebo. These receptors came from a person aged 18-60 years who received the Ad26.COV2.S COVID-19 vaccine or a placebo.

The rearrangement links TRBV6-1 to TRBJ1-6, with D unresolved. The germline V gene encodes CDR1 MNHNS and CDR2 SASEGT. The CDR3 runs to 12 residues. Trimming took 3 bases from V and 7 from J, leaving 4 bases between them. CDR3 loop: CASSDRNSPLHF. The CDR3 DNA follows: TGTGCCAGCAGTGACAGGAATTCACCCCTCCACTTT.

The gene calls are TRBV6-6 and TRBJ2-1; D might be TRBD2 (5 bases). The V gene's germline CDR1 is MNHNY and CDR2 SVGAGI (reference sequence). The V and J ends lost 11 bases and 9 bases respectively, with 17 bases between them. CDR3 length equals 12 residues. DNA of the CDR3: TGTGCCGGAGGCGCTGATCTGGGTGAGCAGTTCTTC. This translates into CAGGADLGEQFF.

The genes are TRBV4-2 and TRBJ2-3; 12 bases map to TRBD2. The V and J ends lost 3 bases and 2 bases, in that order; junction bases with no gene match: 9. From germline, CDR1 is LGHNA and CDR2 YNFKEQ. CDR3 length: 18 residues. CDR3 sequence (DNA): TGTGCCAGCAGCCAGGGACTAGCGGGCCCTCTTTCCACAGATACGCAGTATTTT. This encodes CASSQGLAGPLSTDTQYF.

The chain is built from TRBV30 and TRBJ2-3; 9 bases are a match to TRBD2. This CDR3 contains 15 residues. Per germline, CDR1 GTSNPN and CDR2 SVGIG (reference sequence). V lost 2 bases to trimming and J lost 6 bases; unmatched junction nucleotides: 9. CDR3 nucleotides: TGTGCCTGGAGTTACTTGCGGGGGGGCCGGGATACGCAGTATTTT. This gives the protein CAWSYLRGGRDTQYF.

This clone was found a few times. The genes are TRBV7-3 and TRBJ1-3; 8 positions agree with TRBD1. Looked up from germline, CDR1 is SGHTA and CDR2 is FQGTGA. This CDR3 comprises 18 residues. V trimming: 2 bases; J trimming: 3 bases; junction bases outside the gene matches: 12. The CDR3 sequence: CASSLLLLTDRDGNTIYF. CDR3 bases: TGTGCCAGCAGCTTACTGCTTCTTACGGACAGGGATGGAAACACCATATATTTT.

The chain is built from TRBV3-1 (or the pseudogene TRBV3-2) and TRBJ2-7; TRBD2 agrees at 9 bases. The V gene end was trimmed by 3 bases and the J gene end by 4 bases; junction bases not matched to a gene: 7. The CDR3 is 15 amino acids. CDR1 and CDR2 (germline): LGHDT, YNNKEL (reference sequence). CDR3 loop: CASSQGTSKFYEQYV. For the CDR3, the DNA is TGTGCCAGCAGCCAGGGGACTAGCAAGTTTTACGAGCAGTACGTC.

The chain links TRBV4-1 to TRBJ1-5; 9 bases align to TRBD1. V shed 4 bases, J shed 5 bases, and the junction held 3 bases outside the gene matches. Germline V lookup: CDR1 MGHRA, CDR2 YSYEKL. The CDR3 is 14 residues long. CDR3 sequence: CASSPQGADQPQHF. The CDR3 DNA sequence: TGCGCCAGCAGCCCACAGGGGGCAGATCAGCCCCAGCATTTT.

The J gene is TRBJ1-2, the V gene TRBV4-3; no clear D gene. Trimming took off 6 bases at V and 4 bases at J, with 12 bases between the two ends. This CDR3 is built from 13 residues. The germline CDR1 and CDR2 sequences are LGHNA and YSLEER. In nucleotides, the CDR3 is TGCGCCAGCAGTCATGACGTAGGCTATGGCTACACCTTC. Its translation is CASSHDVGYGYTF.

The chain recombines TRBV19 with TRBJ2-1; TRBD2 matches at 9 bases. V gave up 1 base and J gave up 7 bases; unmatched junction bases: 8. Germline values: CDR1 LNHDA, CDR2 SQIVND (reference sequence). The CDR3 runs to 16 residues. In nucleotides, the CDR3 is TGTGCCAGTAGTATAGTTGTGGGCGGGGGGGAAAATGAGCAGTTCTTC. It is translated as CASSIVVGGGENEQFF.

V and J are TRBV30 and TRBJ2-7; 7 bases align to TRBD1. The J segment lost 2 bases and the V segment lost 5 bases, leaving 9 bases of the junction unmatched. Germline CDR1 GTSNPN, CDR2 SVGIG (reference sequence). The CDR3 consists of 14 residues. CDR3 sequence: CAWRRGPGTYEQYF. In DNA, the CDR3 is TGTGCCTGGCGAAGGGGGCCCGGTACCTACGAGCAGTACTTC.

This sequence joins TRBV7-2 and TRBJ1-2; D might be TRBD1 (5 bases). The CDR3 totals 15 residues. V gave up 7 bases and J gave up 2 bases, with 17 bases separating them. From germline, CDR1 is SGHTA and CDR2 FQGNSA. CDR3 amino acids: CASTPPGLPNYGYTF. CDR3 DNA sequence: TGTGCCAGCACCCCCCCGGGACTGCCCAACTATGGCTACACCTTC.

This chain connects TRBV6-5 to TRBJ1-2; perhaps TRBD1 as D (5 bases). The CDR3 extends over 12 amino acids. V was clipped by 8 bases and J by 8 bases, with 15 bases between them. The germline gives CDR1 MNHEY, CDR2 SVGAGI. The CDR3 sequence: CASLGGGLGYTF. As DNA, the CDR3 is TGTGCCAGCCTCGGGGGTGGGCTGGGCTACACCTTC.

The chain uses TRBV6-5 and TRBJ1-3; D unresolved. The CDR3 has 13 amino acids. Trimming shortened V by 6 bases and J by 3 bases, and 9 bases separated the two germline ends. Germline assignment: CDR1 MNHEY and CDR2 SVGAGI. The CDR3 here is CASRKDGGNTIYF. The CDR3 DNA reads as TGTGCCAGCAGAAAGGACGGTGGAAACACCATATATTTT.

V usage is TRBV6-1 and J usage is TRBJ1-2; D unclear. The germline CDR1 and CDR2 sequences are MNHNS and SASEGT. The V end lost 3 bases, the J end lost 3 bases, and 14 bases lay between the germline ends. This CDR3 spans 15 amino acids. CDR3 in amino acids: CASSEASLTYYGYTF. DNA of the CDR3: TGTGCCAGCAGTGAGGCGAGTCTAACTTACTATGGCTACACCTTC.

V is TRBV10-3 and J is TRBJ1-1, with TRBD1 as a possible D gene (5 bases). V lost 0 bases to trimming and J lost 3 bases, with 8 bases between them. From germline, CDR1 is ENHRY and CDR2 SYGVKD. CDR3 length: 14 amino acids. This chain's CDR3 is CAISESGQHTEAFF. DNA of the CDR3: TGTGCCATCAGTGAGTCGGGGCAGCACACTGAAGCTTTCTTT.

This chain joins TRBV7-9 and TRBJ2-1; 14 positions match TRBD2. Germline V gene sequence: CDR1 SEHNR, CDR2 FQNEAQ (reference sequence). The CDR3 consists of 18 residues. V shed 2 bases, J shed 8 bases, and the junction held 11 bases outside the gene matches. CDR3 protein: CASSLLTSGRADWHEQFF. The CDR3 DNA reads as TGTGCCAGCAGCTTATTGACTAGCGGGAGGGCTGACTGGCATGAGCAGTTCTTC.

The rearrangement uses TRBV6-4 and TRBJ1-5; unclear D gene. CDR3 length: 17 amino acids. V was pared by 0 bases and J by 0 bases, with 12 bases between. Per the germline V gene, CDR1 is MRHNA and CDR2 is SNTAGT. For the CDR3, the DNA is TGTGCCAGCAGTGACTCTTCGGGGAACAATAGCAATCAGCCCCAGCATTTT. As protein: CASSDSSGNNSNQPQHF.

By frequency in the sample, this clone is medium-sized (0.01 to 0.1%). The chain is built from TRBV19 and TRBJ1-3; the D is unclear. V lost 3 bases and J 0 bases, leaving 3 bases between the germline ends. This CDR3 has 13 residues. CDR1 and CDR2 from the germline V gene are LNHDA and SQIVND (reference sequence). In DNA, the CDR3 is TGTGCCAGTAGTATCGACTCTGGAAACACCATATATTTT. Residues: CASSIDSGNTIYF.